This TCR beta chain emerged from a study of blood T cell repertoires in COVID-19. Study-wide background: From the United States, Italy and Spain came samples of acute and convalescent COVID-19. The cDNA or gDNA used as material had been derived from T cells, B-cell-depleted T cells, or PBMCs.

The data were produced by immunoSEQ multiplex PCR, yet TCRdb's version contains in-frame clones alone and is incomplete. The repertoire holds about 190,000 clones, with almost 80% as singletons. J lost 4 bases, V lost 5 bases, and 9 bases had no gene match. Germline V gene sequence: CDR1 SGHAT, CDR2 FQNNGV. The CDR3 has 15 residues. Across about two dozen US areas, participants ranged in age from about 18 to 90 years. The source material was PBMCs or T cells enriched from blood (not recorded which). V gene TRBV11-2 combines with J gene TRBJ2-3; 7 bases map to TRBD2. The receptor was derived from a woman between 50 and 59 years old who had recovered from COVID-19. The CDR3, as DNA: TGTGCCAGCAGCGAGCGCGGGAGTGGTGCAGATACGCAGTATTTT. Residues: CASSERGSGADTQYF.